This TCR beta chain was retrieved from a study of memory CD4+ T cells and cytomegalovirus serostatus (dated by TCRdb to between 2017 and 2020). Regarding the complete study: A total of roughly 33 healthy Belgian adults, of whom 9 were CMV seropositive and about 24 were CMV seronegative, were included in the cohort. To replicate a published TCR-based CMV serostatus classifier, the study sequenced CD4+ memory TCRbeta repertoires from a Belgian cohort whose cytomegalovirus serostatus was known.

Genomic DNA was extracted from sorted cells with the Quick-DNA Microprep Kit. Amplification of TCRbeta DNA was done with the immunoSEQ hsTCRbeta kit, following the protocol from the manufacturer. TCRbeta libraries were sequenced on an Illumina MiSeq instrument. In the authors' own workflow: Following removal of out-of-frame sequences, some 2,200,000 distinct TCRbeta sequences were retained, with an average of around 70,000 per individual. Each individual was scored according to the count of about 150 previously reported CMV-associated TCRbeta sequences and the total productive distinct TCRbeta count. A beta-binomial model was reimplemented in Python, and scikit-learn random forests with default parameters were trained on data from the US cohort. Classifier performance on the Belgian cohort was summarized as median AUC with percentile confidence intervals over 10,000 bootstrap iterations. TCRdb carries this immuneACCESS record with in-frame sequences only. Its versions omit some clonotypes, under half of them owing to an unresolved V gene in the studies checked, with the rest unexplained. The V and J calls and clone size were taken over from that table, and D and trimming were inferred from the DNA. Counted in this sample were about 82,000 clones; more than 70% of them appeared once. The ten largest clones take up around 0.77% of the sample.

Points the paper makes about the study in general: The results were read as suggesting that the CMV-associated TCR signature is, for the most part, present in the CD4+ memory repertoire. Only CD4+CD45RO+ memory cells were sequenced, in contrast to the original study, in which naive and memory CD4+ and CD8+ populations were covered. For CMV serostatus prediction, a median bootstrapped AUC of 0.95 was reached with the original framework, and a median bootstrapped AUC of approximately 0.89 was reached with a US-trained random forest. A median bootstrapped AUC of roughly 0.95 with a 95% CI of 0.76-1.00 was achieved on the Belgian cohort by the original-framework classifier. Among the 150 or so previously reported CMV-associated TCRbeta sequences, 67 showed up in the CD4+ memory repertoires, with each one found in between one and five individuals.

The germline V gene (reference sequence) gives CDR1 as SEHNR and CDR2 as FQNEAQ. Trimming removed 3 bases from V and 0 bases from J; the gene matches leave 2 bases unexplained. There are 15 amino acids in the CDR3, from cysteine to phenylalanine inclusive. Left in the record is the CDR3 DNA by itself, 45 bases read in frame from the first base. Worth noting for this clone: Its cognate antigen has yet to be identified. No much larger clone is present one base from it, and per-base qualities are unavailable.

A FACSAria II was used to sort memory CD4+ T cells, defined as single viable CD3+CD4+CD8-CD45RO+ cells. CMV serostatus was assessed using a Roche Elecsys assay, by which serum IgG against CMV pp150, pp28, p38 and p52 was detected. Following thawing, total CD4+ T cells were enriched through positive selection using CD4 magnetic microbeads. The samples came from a different study that was designed specifically to examine the CD4+ T cell memory repertoire. Peripheral blood mononuclear cells were isolated and cryopreserved according to standard operating procedures, and serum was stored at -80 degrees C. The staining relied on CD3-PerCP (BW264/56), CD4-APC (RPA-T4), CD45RO-PE (UCHT1) and CD8-Pacific Orange (3B5) antibodies, and Sytox blue was used to exclude non-viable cells.

The chain is made from TRBV7-9 and TRBJ1-1; the junction holds 9 bases that match TRBD1. The sequencing sample was made of memory CD4+ T cells from blood. This clonotype originated in an adult in good health and CMV-seronegative. The CDR3 reads CASSFGQGMNTEAFF. At the DNA level, the sequence is TGTGCCAGCAGCTTCGGACAGGGGATGAACACTGAAGCTTTCTTT.